The 9 T cell receptor beta chains listed next were all sequenced from one sample in a study of blood T cells in healthy people across ages. Combining a sample-barcoded 5' primer with a J-beta primer mix, a second PCR ran for about 7 to 12 cycles. TCRdb passed the 5' RACE reads through MiXCR, listing each CDR3 protein once. The repertoire has almost 1 million distinct CDR3 sequences, roughly 47% of them found once; the top ten carry about a fifth. Sequencing was performed on blood. The receptors originated from a woman aged 55-75 years in good health.

The V and J genes are TRBV6-1 and TRBJ2-7; D possibly corresponds to TRBD2 (6 bases). Germline assignment: CDR1 MNHNS and CDR2 SASEGT. V gave up 4 bases and J gave up 2 bases, with 12 bases separating them. This CDR3 contains 14 residues. This chain's CDR3 is CASSGYSGPYEQYF. The CDR3 nucleotides read TGTGCCAGCAGTGGTTATAGCGGACCCTACGAGCAGTACTTC.

J is TRBJ2-7 and V is TRBV21-1; the table's D call of TRBD2 was not tested on the DNA. TRBV21-1 is an annotated pseudogene. CDR3 length: 13 residues. The CDR3 region is CASHRLAEYEQYF. The DNA of the CDR3 is TGTGCCAGCCACCGACTAGCGGAATACGAGCAGTACTTC.

The chain joins TRBV3-1 to TRBJ1-2, with 8 bases that match TRBD1. This CDR3 is built from 15 residues. V shed 4 bases, J shed 5 bases, and the junction held 9 bases outside the gene matches. CDR1 is LGHDT, CDR2 YNNKEL, per germline (reference sequence). CDR3 nucleotide sequence: TGTGCCAGCAGCCCGACGTCCGGGACAGGTTATGGCTACACCTTC. Protein: CASSPTSGTGYGYTF.

This clonotype turned up a few times. V usage is TRBV7-3 and J usage is TRBJ2-3; 7 nucleotides agree with TRBD1. The trim removed 5 bases at V and 4 bases at J, leaving 3 bases unmatched. Germline-derived CDR1 and CDR2 are SGHTA and FQGTGA. The CDR3 spans 13 residues. CDR3 coding DNA: TGTGCCAGCAGCCGACAGGGCTCAGATACGCAGTATTTT. Encoded protein: CASSRQGSDTQYF.

J is TRBJ1-1 and V is TRBV12-3 or TRBV12-4; TRBD1 might be the D (6 bases). V lost 5 bases and J 4 bases, leaving 14 bases between the germline ends. The CDR3 contains 14 residues. CDR3 nucleotides: TGTGCCAGCAGTCCCCGACAGGTGTTCACTGAAGCTTTCTTT. This codes for CASSPRQVFTEAFF.

This clonotype was detected only a few times. This rearrangement joins TRBV12-3 or TRBV12-4 to TRBJ2-7; 8 bases map to TRBD1. The ends lost 2 bases at V and 1 base at J; junction bases unmatched: 4. The CDR3 loop spans 15 amino acids. This CDR3 reads CASSLKTGASYEQYF. CDR3 sequence (DNA): TGTGCCAGCAGTTTAAAGACAGGGGCGTCCTACGAGCAGTACTTC.

This chain uses TRBV20-1 with TRBJ1-2, with unresolved D. CDR3 length: 15 amino acids. Germline V gene sequence: CDR1 DFQATT, CDR2 SNEGSKA (reference sequence). V was trimmed by 5 bases and J by 1 base, leaving 17 bases between them. This CDR3 reads CSASTMPQFNYGYTF. CDR3 DNA sequence: TGCAGTGCTTCTACTATGCCACAATTTAACTATGGCTACACCTTC.

A few counts support this clonotype. The rearrangement uses TRBV6-2 or TRBV6-3 and TRBJ2-3; no definite D call. Germline V gene lookup returns CDR1 MNHEY and CDR2 SVGEGT. V was trimmed by 4 bases and J by 1 base, leaving 9 bases between them. The CDR3 consists of 14 residues. The CDR3 protein is CASSFSFGTDTQYF. As DNA, the CDR3 is TGTGCCAGCAGTTTTTCCTTCGGCACAGATACGCAGTATTTT.

The chain is built from TRBV18 and TRBJ2-5, with TRBD1 as a possible D gene (6 bases). Germline V gene data show CDR1 as KGHSH and CDR2 as LQKENI. V lost 7 bases and J lost 1, with 13 bases in between. The CDR3 contains 14 residues. The CDR3 sequence: CASLQGSSQETQYF. The CDR3, as DNA: TGTGCCAGCTTACAGGGATCTTCCCAAGAGACCCAGTACTTC.